The clone carrying this T cell receptor beta chain was detected a few times. The antigen remains unidentified. This sample stems from a study of OX40 agonist ivuxolimab in advanced cancers. Patients with a history of autoimmune disease or on systemic immunosuppression were excluded. Notes on the study in general: At 0.1 to 3.0 mg/kg, clonal expansion of CD4+ and CD8+ blood T cells had occurred by week 6. The antigens recognized by the expanded peripheral T cells, that is their antigen specificity, were not determined. Expansion of clones was among the lowest in partial responders at 0.1-3.0 mg/kg.

Sequencing used immunoSEQ multiplex PCR; TCRdb keeps in-frame clones, though not all of them. Here the sample spans tens of thousands of clones, around 85% being singletons. The receptor's source is an adult with an advanced solid tumor such as melanoma, head and neck, liver or kidney cancer. The specimen was CD4+ or CD8+ T cells sorted from blood, collected in a trial of the OX40 agonist ivuxolimab.

The CDR3 is CASSQRRSTEAFF. CDR3 coding DNA: TGTGCCAGCAGCCAAAGGAGGAGCACTGAAGCTTTCTTT. This sequence joins TRBV16 and TRBJ1-1; D not resolved. Germline V lookup: CDR1 KGHSY, CDR2 FQNENV. Trimming shortened V by 2 bases and J by 4 bases, and 8 bases separated the two germline ends. The CDR3 length is 13 residues.